This T cell receptor (beta chain) comes out of a study of T-cell memory formation after mild COVID-19 (dated by TCRdb to the early 2020s). Looking at the study overall: TCR sequence clusters from the two donors were found to be largely donor specific. Two young, previously healthy adult volunteers, one female and one male, were included in the cohort. In two donors, T-cell clones that expanded and contracted after mild COVID-19 were followed by sequencing TCRalpha and TCRbeta repertoires longitudinally. Study-wide findings and limitations: The detection of some responding clones in pre-infection memory suggests that pre-existing cross-reactive memory T cells joined the SARS-CoV-2 response. The study covered only a couple of mild cases, and larger cohorts including severe cases with pre-infection samples were considered necessary. From day 15 to 85, contracting clones showed balanced CD4/CD8 phenotypes, whereas a second wave of clones that expanded from day 15 to 37 leaned towards CD4+. Whether the second-wave clones peaking on day 37 were SARS-CoV-2 specific was not confirmed. Contracting CD4+ clones were located mainly in the CM and EM memory subsets, whereas CD8+ clones were found to be enriched in EMRA.

Ficoll-Paque density gradient centrifugation was the method used to isolate PBMCs. V sheds 7 bases and J sheds 5 bases, leaving 8 bases between their ends. The CDR3 runs 10 amino acids, cysteine and phenylalanine included. The CDR3 DNA has 30 bases and is translated from base 1. Via the germline V gene, CDR1 is SQVTM and CDR2 ANQGSEA. A note on this clonotype: What this receptor recognizes is not known. No base quality values were provided; no much bigger clone lies one nucleotide off.

Sequenced on an Illumina NovaSeq 6000. TCRalpha and TCRbeta cDNA libraries were built by 5'RACE with constant-segment primers, adding sample barcodes and unique molecular identifiers. Trizol reagent was used to extract RNA from every sample. Amplification of the libraries took two PCR steps, and the second step added a second sample barcode plus Illumina TruSeq adapters. Sequencing of the libraries was done on an Illumina NovaSeq, producing 2 x 150 bp paired-end reads. In the original analysis: With migec v1.2.7, reads were demultiplexed and then collapsed into UMI-guided consensus sequences. Using mixcr v2.1.11, UMI consensuses were aligned to TRA and TRB V and J templates and then assembled into clonotypes. Expanded or contracted clonotypes were those called significant by both edgeR and NoisET, with noise models trained on biological replicates. edgeR calls used a false discovery rate-adjusted p below 0.01 and a log2 fold-change threshold of 1. As an exploratory analysis of dynamics, max-normalized trajectories of the 1000 most abundant clonotypes were examined with PCA combined with hierarchical clustering. Separately sequenced CD4+ and CD8+ repertoires were used to assign a CD4 or CD8 phenotype to each responding clone. TCRdb itself trimmed the public reads at Q25 with fastp, ran MiXCR and retained productive beta chains. Each entry is one CDR3 protein sequence, shown with its most common DNA and genes. The V and J calls reflect TCRdb's pipeline rather than the authors' work. For this sample there are 270,000 or so distinct CDR3 sequences; approximately 19% appear just once. Roughly 23% of the sample is in the top ten clones.

This sequence was found in a man younger than 30 who had mild COVID-19 (a few samples of this study predate the infection). The sample titles of this study are shuffled in the database, so cell type and time point are left out; the donor was told from shared clones. Sequenced input: PBMCs or a T cell subset sorted from them (not recorded which). The chain couples TRBV29-1 to TRBJ1-1, with TRBD1 perhaps the D gene, on 5 matching bases. The sequenced DNA: TGCAGCGGTCAGGGAACTGAAGCTTTCTTT. Translation gives CSGQGTEAFF. Extended through the reference TRBV29-1 and TRBJ1-1 proteins, this CDR3 yields the full variable domain: SAVISQKPSRDICQRGTSLTIQCQVDSQVTMMFWYRQQPGQSLTLIATANQGSEATYESGFVIDKFPISRPNLTFSTLTVSNMSPEDSSIYLCSGQGTEAFFGQGTRLTVV.